This note documents a single T cell receptor (beta chain) sequence. Its target is unknown. This CDR3 spans 15 amino acids. V was trimmed by 3 bases and J by 5 bases, leaving 13 bases between them. Per the germline V gene, CDR1 is SSHAT and CDR2 is FNYEAQ (reference sequence). These data originate in a study of T cell responses to AZD1222 COVID-19 vaccine. Findings and caveats of the study: Rises in breadth and depth of Spike-specific TCRs came after two AZD1222 doses. Vaccine-associated CD4 TCRs spanned spike, dominant at 160-218 and 743-854.

Repertoires were generated with immunoSEQ multiplex PCR, while TCRdb's copy carries only in-frame clones and drops some. This table lists about 140,000 clones. The chain has TRBV7-7 and TRBJ2-2; D tentatively fits TRBD1 or TRBD2 (5 bases each). The sequenced sample consisted of peripheral blood. This sequence originates from an adult in good health. The CDR3 sequence is CASSLGAGRTGELFF. CDR3 nucleotide sequence: TGTGCCAGCAGCTTGGGAGCAGGGAGAACCGGGGAGCTGTTTTTT.